Listed here are 5 T cell receptor beta chains from one sample, sequenced in a study of blood T cell repertoires in COVID-19 (dated by TCRdb to about 2020). The library was produced with the immunoSEQ multiplex PCR assay. The table was pulled from immuneACCESS by TCRdb, which kept in-frame rearrangements only. Such tables lose some clones; where checked, under half of the loss comes from unresolved V genes, and the rest has no known cause. The sample profile shows over 60,000 clones; around 84% of them were found once. Around 9.9% of the sample goes to the ten largest clones. The specimen was peripheral blood. The receptors derive from a man aged 70-80 years with active or convalescent COVID-19.

The chain has TRBV9 and TRBJ1-1; TRBD1 agrees at 10 bases. Germline trimming cut 1 base from V and 0 bases from J; bases unmatched to any gene: 6. In germline, CDR1 is SGDLS, CDR2 YYNGEE. This CDR3 has 17 amino acids. CDR3 nucleotide sequence: TGTGCCAGCAGCGTACTCGGGACAGGGGACTTGAACACTGAAGCTTTCTTT. This sequence encodes CASSVLGTGDLNTEAFF.

The chain links TRBV9 to TRBJ1-2; the match to TRBD1 covers 8 bases. Germline-derived CDR1 and CDR2 are SGDLS and YYNGEE. CDR3 length equals 16 residues. Trimming removed 3 bases from V and 5 bases from J; junction bases left unmatched: 12. The CDR3 sequence: CASSANRGQGIYGYTF. The CDR3 coding sequence is TGTGCCAGCAGCGCGAACCGAGGACAGGGCATATATGGCTACACCTTC.

The V gene is TRBV19, the J gene TRBJ1-6, with 12 bases fitting TRBD1. This CDR3 comprises 15 residues. CDR1 is LNHDA and CDR2 is SQIVND in the germline V gene (reference sequence). After removal of 7 bases from V and 7 bases from J, the junction contained 5 bases not matched to a gene. The DNA of the CDR3 is TGTGCCAGTACACTCGGGACAGGGGGCAATTCACCCCTCCACTTT. Translation gives CASTLGTGGNSPLHF.

J is TRBJ2-7 and V is TRBV6-5; TRBD1 aligns across 8 bases. Germline lookup yields CDR1 MNHEY and CDR2 SVGAGI. The CDR3 is 13 amino acids. The trim removed 6 bases at V and 5 bases at J, leaving 6 bases unmatched. CDR3 loop: CASRETGVNEQYF. CDR3 bases: TGTGCCAGCAGGGAGACAGGGGTAAACGAGCAGTACTTC.

Written as DNA, the CDR3 is TGCGCCAGCAGCCTTGCGGGATCAGCGGTCTATGAGCAGTTCTTC. Its protein is CASSLAGSAVYEQFF. The V and J genes are TRBV5-1 and TRBJ2-1, with D tentatively TRBD2 (6 bases). This CDR3 region has 15 residues. V was clipped by 4 bases and J by 8 bases, with 19 bases between them. Germline CDR1 SGHRS, CDR2 YFSETQ.